These 32 T cell receptor beta chains came from one sample sequenced in a study of identical twins. Using its own MiXCR run on the 5' RACE reads, TCRdb lists one record per CDR3 protein. The table has approximately 350,000 distinct CDR3 sequences, 9% to 15% seen once. These sequences were also reported in another study, on yellow fever vaccine responses in identical twins.

The sequencing sample was made of CD8+ T cells sorted from blood. The receptors here all came from a woman aged 18-29 years in good health.

This chain links TRBV12-3 or TRBV12-4 with TRBJ1-5; no firm D call. This CDR3 is built from 13 residues. Trimming stripped 1 base from V and 9 bases from J, with 10 bases between. The DNA of the CDR3 is TGTGCCAGCAGTTTAGGGTACAGTGGGCCCCAGCATTTT. It translates to CASSLGYSGPQHF.

This chain connects TRBV11-1 to TRBJ2-1; 8 bases are a match to TRBD2. Germline loops: CDR1 SGHAT, CDR2 FQDESV (reference sequence). The CDR3 runs 19 residues. Unmatched junction bases numbered 15, after V lost 2 bases and J lost 3 bases. The CDR3 bases are TGTGCCAGCAGCTTAAGCGCGGGAAGGAGCGGGGGACTCTACAATGAGCAGTTCTTC. Translation gives CASSLSAGRSGGLYNEQFF.

The CDR3 spells CASSLGLDTQYF. CDR3 bases: TGTGCCAGCAGCTTGGGTCTAGATACGCAGTATTTT. The chain joins TRBV11-2 to TRBJ2-3; D is unclear. This CDR3 is built from 12 residues. CDR1 and CDR2 (germline): SGHAT, FQNNGV. Trimming stripped 3 bases from V and 5 bases from J, with 6 bases between.

This clonotype was observed a few times. The V call is TRBV27, the J call TRBJ2-3, with 9 nucleotides matching TRBD2. The CDR3 is made up of 16 amino acids. V was clipped by 5 bases and J by 2 bases; unmatched bases: 8. From germline, CDR1 is MNHEY and CDR2 SMNVEV (reference sequence). The CDR3 region has the DNA TGTGCCAGCAGTCCGTTAGCGGGAGAGCCCACAGATACGCAGTATTTT. Protein: CASSPLAGEPTDTQYF.

This clonotype was counted only a few times. The J gene is TRBJ1-1, the V gene TRBV20-1; D is undetermined. The CDR3 is made up of 12 amino acids. CDR1 DFQATT and CDR2 SNEGSKA come from the germline V gene (reference sequence). V was shortened by 4 bases and J by 3 bases, with 9 bases between the two germline ends. Here the CDR3 reads CSAKSGDTEAFF. In DNA, the CDR3 is TGCAGTGCTAAGAGTGGTGACACTGAAGCTTTCTTT.

This clonotype came up a few times. The chain is built from TRBV25-1 and TRBJ2-1; D unclear. This CDR3 spans 15 amino acids. Germline loops: CDR1 MGHDK, CDR2 SYGVNS. Trimming shortened V by 5 bases and J by 3 bases, and 14 bases separated the two germline ends. CDR3 coding DNA: TGTGCCAGCAGTCTCCCGTTGGCCGGCTACAATGAGCAGTTCTTC. It specifies CASSLPLAGYNEQFF. The full variable domain, its missing parts supplied by reference TRBV25-1 and TRBJ2-1, is EADIYQTPRYLVIGTGKKITLECSQTMGHDKMYWYQQDPGMELHLIHYSYGVNSTEKGDLSSESTVSRIRTEHFPLTLESARPSHTSQYLCASSLPLAGYNEQFFGPGTRLTVL.

This clonotype was observed a handful of times. The chain's CDR3 is CASSQLLASNEQFF. The CDR3 region has the DNA TGTGCCAGCAGCCAATTACTAGCGAGCAATGAGCAGTTCTTC. This chain uses TRBV14 with TRBJ2-1, with 7 bases fitting TRBD2. The germline gives CDR1 SGHDN, CDR2 FVKESK. Losses at the gene ends were 2 bases for V and 6 bases for J; bases not matched to a gene: 4. The CDR3 consists of 14 residues.

The chain recombines TRBV7-9 with TRBJ1-3, with D uncertain. V gave up 5 bases and J gave up 4 bases, with 18 bases separating them. The CDR3 covers 16 residues. Germline loops: CDR1 SEHNR, CDR2 FQNEAQ (reference sequence). The CDR3 coding sequence is TGTGCCAGCAGCCCCCCGTACCGGAAGGACGGAAACACCATATATTTT. Encoded protein: CASSPPYRKDGNTIYF.

The rearrangement joins TRBV7-6 to TRBJ1-4; 8 nucleotides align to TRBD1. This CDR3 has 14 residues. The germline V gene has CDR1 SGHVS and CDR2 FNYEAQ. The ends lost 5 bases at V and 6 bases at J; junction bases unmatched: 5. The CDR3 DNA sequence: TGTGCCAGCAGCAAAGACAGGGGAGATGAAAAACTGTTTTTT. It yields the protein CASSKDRGDEKLFF.

This chain uses TRBV28 with TRBJ2-7, with a tentative D call TRBD1 (6 bases). CDR1 is MDHEN, CDR2 SYDVKM, per germline. The germline V and J ends were trimmed by 5 bases and 3 bases, with 11 bases remaining between them. The CDR3 sequence is 13 residues long. The CDR3 spells CASSTMTGYEQYF. CDR3 DNA: TGTGCCAGCAGTACGATGACAGGCTACGAGCAGTACTTC.

This clonotype was counted between two and nine times. The gene calls are TRBV6-1 and TRBJ2-3, with 9 bases aligning to TRBD1. The CDR3 runs 16 residues. Unmatched junction bases numbered 11, after V lost 4 bases and J lost 6 bases. Germline V gene data show CDR1 as MNHNS and CDR2 as SASEGT. In DNA form, the CDR3 reads TGTGCCAGCAGTGTCACAGGGGGCATCGAAACGGATACGCAGTATTTT. Protein product: CASSVTGGIETDTQYF.

This clonotype was recorded only once. This rearrangement joins TRBV6-1 to TRBJ2-7; 8 bases map to TRBD1. Germline CDR1 reads MNHNS; CDR2 reads SASEGT. V shed 6 bases and J 0 bases; nucleotides not matched to a gene: 7. The CDR3 sequence is 15 residues long. The CDR3 region has the DNA TGTGCCAGCAGATCGCGGACAGGGAGCTCCTACGAGCAGTACGTC. This codes for CASRSRTGSSYEQYV.

This clonotype was observed at least ten times. The J gene is TRBJ1-1, the V gene TRBV5-5; 7 bases agree with TRBD1. This CDR3 region has 13 residues. After removal of 2 bases from V and 8 bases from J, the junction contained 6 bases not matched to a gene. The germline CDR1 and CDR2 sequences are SGHKS and YYEKEE (reference sequence). CDR3 region: CASSFLDREEAFF. CDR3 nucleotides: TGTGCCAGCAGCTTCCTCGACAGGGAGGAAGCTTTCTTT.

This chain joins TRBV6-2 or TRBV6-3 and TRBJ2-6; D unresolved. The CDR3 length is 17 residues. Germline CDR1 and CDR2: MNHEY and SVGEGT. Trimming removed 2 bases from V and 0 bases from J, with 11 bases in between. This chain's CDR3 is CASSYIVGNSGANVLTF. CDR3 nucleotide sequence: TGTGCCAGCAGTTACATCGTGGGGAACTCTGGGGCCAACGTCCTGACTTTC.

The rearrangement joins TRBV18 to TRBJ2-1; D tentatively fits TRBD1 or TRBD2 (5 bases each). V was cut by 1 base and J by 1 base, with 11 bases left in between. Per germline, CDR1 KGHSH and CDR2 LQKENI. The CDR3 is 16 residues long. Here the CDR3 reads CASSPQEGRSYNEQFF. The CDR3 DNA reads as TGTGCCAGCTCACCACAAGAGGGGCGGTCCTACAATGAGCAGTTCTTC.

In its sample, this clonotype was seen a few times. This chain uses TRBV20-1 with TRBJ2-2, with no clear D. Per germline, CDR1 DFQATT and CDR2 SNEGSKA (reference sequence). The CDR3 extends over 11 amino acids. Deletions cut 5 bases from V and 4 bases from J, with 5 bases between. CDR3 in amino acids: CSAPFTGELFF. CDR3 nucleotides: TGCAGTGCTCCATTCACCGGGGAGCTGTTTTTT.

The chain links TRBV21-1 to TRBJ2-5. TRBV21-1 is termed a pseudogene. This CDR3 has 14 residues. CDR3 sequence (DNA): TGTGCCAGCAGCAAAGTTGGGGTTTTAGAGACCCAGTACTTC. Protein product: CASSKVGVLETQYF.

This clonotype has more than one count but fewer than ten. The J gene is TRBJ2-3, the V gene TRBV3-1; 9 positions match TRBD2. Germline V gene sequence: CDR1 LGHDT, CDR2 YNNKEL (reference sequence). CDR3 length: 16 amino acids. Trimming at V came to 1 base and at J to 1 base, leaving 3 bases not matched to a gene. The DNA for the CDR3 is TGTGCCAGCAGCCAAGTTGGCGGGGGGGGCACAGATACGCAGTATTTT. It yields the protein CASSQVGGGGTDTQYF.

This chain joins TRBV6-2 or TRBV6-3 and TRBJ2-3; 8 nucleotides match TRBD1. The CDR3 is 21 amino acids. Germline V gene data show CDR1 as MNHEY and CDR2 as SVGEGT. V was clipped by 6 bases and J by 2 bases; unmatched bases: 25. The CDR3 protein is CASSTRQGLWGQVRHTDTQYF. The CDR3, as DNA: TGTGCCAGCAGCACCAGACAGGGACTGTGGGGACAGGTCAGACACACAGATACGCAGTATTTT.

The table lists this clonotype with a few counts. The chain carries TRBV3-1 and TRBJ2-5, with 11 bases matching TRBD2. The V gene's germline CDR1 is LGHDT and CDR2 YNNKEL (reference sequence). V shed 4 bases and J 2 bases; nucleotides not matched to a gene: 9. The CDR3 sequence is 17 residues long. The CDR3 region has the DNA TGTGCCAGCAGCCCCCGGGGACCTAGCGGGAGGCAAGAGACCCAGTACTTC. As protein: CASSPRGPSGRQETQYF.

The V and J genes are TRBV11-2 and TRBJ2-5; 7 bases line up with TRBD2. V was clipped by 1 base and J by 7 bases; unmatched bases: 12. CDR1 and CDR2 from the germline V gene are SGHAT and FQNNGV. The CDR3 has 16 residues. CDR3 loop: CASSLGGLGLGLTQYF. The CDR3 DNA sequence: TGTGCCAGCAGCTTAGGCGGACTAGGGTTGGGGTTGACCCAGTACTTC.

The J gene is TRBJ2-1, the V gene TRBV2; the match to TRBD2 covers 10 bases. The germline V gene has CDR1 SNHLY and CDR2 FYNNEI. The CDR3 length is 16 residues. V dropped 8 bases and J dropped 6; count of bases not matched to a gene: 13. CDR3 loop: CASPTQPSGSINEQFF. CDR3 nucleotides: TGTGCCAGCCCTACCCAACCTAGCGGGAGCATCAATGAGCAGTTCTTC.

This clonotype was counted a few times. The rearrangement uses TRBV28 and TRBJ1-1, with 8 nucleotides matching TRBD1. CDR3 length equals 18 residues. The germline CDR1 and CDR2 sequences are MDHEN and SYDVKM. V was pared by 4 bases and J by 1 base, with 14 bases of the junction left unmatched. In DNA form, the CDR3 reads TGTGCCAGCAGTTCTTTCCACCCGACAGGGGCGTCGAACACTGAAGCTTTCTTT. It yields the protein CASSSFHPTGASNTEAFF.

This sequence joins TRBV7-9 and TRBJ2-3; 8 bases map to TRBD1. The CDR3 totals 14 residues. The germline V gene encodes CDR1 SEHNR and CDR2 FQNEAQ (reference sequence). J was trimmed by 4 bases and V by 3 bases; bases with no gene match: 3. The CDR3 sequence is CASSFGQGPDTQYF. The DNA for the CDR3 is TGTGCCAGCAGCTTTGGACAGGGCCCAGATACGCAGTATTTT.

The chain links TRBV28 to TRBJ1-4; D is uncertain. CDR3 length: 15 amino acids. Germline V gene lookup returns CDR1 MDHEN and CDR2 SYDVKM. Trimming cost V 3 bases and J 7 bases, with 15 bases left between them. As DNA, the CDR3 is TGTGCCAGCAGTTTTCGCCAAGGGTTCGGTGAAAAACTGTTTTTT. This translates into CASSFRQGFGEKLFF.

This clonotype has a handful of counts. The V and J genes are TRBV20-1 and TRBJ2-1; D gene uncertain. The V and J ends lost 8 bases and 3 bases respectively, with 8 bases between them. Germline V lookup: CDR1 DFQATT, CDR2 SNEGSKA (reference sequence). The CDR3 runs to 11 residues. Written as DNA, the CDR3 is TGCAGTACAGAAGACTACAATGAGCAGTTCTTC. It codes for CSTEDYNEQFF.

The chain's CDR3 is CASSLGEGTWTGGYSYEQYF. CDR3 nucleotide sequence: TGTGCCAGCAGCTTGGGGGAGGGGACGTGGACAGGGGGCTATTCCTACGAGCAGTACTTC. This rearrangement joins TRBV5-4 to TRBJ2-7, with 11 bases matching TRBD1. The V gene end was trimmed by 0 bases and the J gene end by 1 base; junction bases not matched to a gene: 15. CDR1 is SGHNT and CDR2 is YYREEE in the germline V gene (reference sequence). The CDR3 length is 20 residues.

The CDR3 sequence is CASSLRDEETQYF. CDR3 nucleotides: TGTGCCAGCAGCTTAAGGGATGAAGAGACCCAGTACTTC. The rearrangement links TRBV7-7 to TRBJ2-5; D is unresolved. The CDR3 is made up of 13 amino acids. Germline lookup yields CDR1 SSHAT and CDR2 FNYEAQ (reference sequence). V lost 2 bases to trimming and J lost 3 bases, with 7 bases between them.

The chain couples TRBV20-1 to TRBJ2-1; possible D gene TRBD2, 6 bases. Trimming shortened V by 6 bases and J by 0 bases, and 15 bases separated the two germline ends. In germline, CDR1 is DFQATT, CDR2 SNEGSKA (reference sequence). The length of the CDR3 is 15 residues. CDR3 sequence: CSALLANVSYNEQFF. The CDR3 DNA follows: TGCAGTGCGCTACTAGCAAACGTCTCCTACAATGAGCAGTTCTTC.

The table lists this clonotype with a few counts. The chain couples TRBV3-1 to TRBJ1-2, with 7 bases matching TRBD1. After removal of 6 bases from V and 6 bases from J, the junction contained 1 base not matched to a gene. The CDR3 spans 11 residues. Germline lookup yields CDR1 LGHDT and CDR2 YNNKEL (reference sequence). As DNA, the CDR3 is TGTGCCAGCAGGGGGACAGATGGCTACACCTTC. The encoded protein is CASRGTDGYTF.

The J gene is TRBJ1-2, the V gene TRBV27, with unresolved D. Germline V gene data show CDR1 as MNHEY and CDR2 as SMNVEV (reference sequence). V was cut by 5 bases and J by 4 bases, with 11 bases left in between. This CDR3 is built from 13 residues. The CDR3 nucleotides are TGTGCCAGCAGTCCTATAATTCCCTATGGCTACACCTTC. This gives the protein CASSPIIPYGYTF.

CDR3 loop: CASSVGRITDEQYF. For the CDR3, the DNA is TGTGCCAGCAGCGTAGGTCGCATTACAGACGAGCAGTACTTC. The chain links TRBV9 to TRBJ2-7; no firm D call. Germline CDR1 reads SGDLS; CDR2 reads YYNGEE. The CDR3 has 14 amino acids. Trimming took 0 bases from V and 5 from J, leaving 12 bases between them.